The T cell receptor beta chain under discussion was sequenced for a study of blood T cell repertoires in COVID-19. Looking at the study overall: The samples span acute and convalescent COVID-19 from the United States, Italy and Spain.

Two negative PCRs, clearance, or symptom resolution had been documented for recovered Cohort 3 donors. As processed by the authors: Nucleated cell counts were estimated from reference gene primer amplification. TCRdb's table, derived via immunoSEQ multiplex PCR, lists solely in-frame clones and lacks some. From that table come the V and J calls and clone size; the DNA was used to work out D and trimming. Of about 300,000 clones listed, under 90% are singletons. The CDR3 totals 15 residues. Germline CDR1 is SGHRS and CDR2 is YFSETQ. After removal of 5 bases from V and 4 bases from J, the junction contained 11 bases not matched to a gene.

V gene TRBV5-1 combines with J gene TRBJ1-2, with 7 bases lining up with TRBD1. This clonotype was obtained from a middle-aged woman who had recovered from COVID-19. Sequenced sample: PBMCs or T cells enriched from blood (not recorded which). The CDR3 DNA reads TGCGCCAGCAGGGAAGAACAGGGGCTAGGCTATGGCTACACCTTC. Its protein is CASREEQGLGYGYTF.